The clone carrying this T cell receptor (beta chain) was counted ten times or more. Its antigen is undetermined. The data stem from a study of T-cell reconstitution after alpha-beta-depleted transplantation in children. Findings and limits, study-wide: After one year, T-cell counts and TCRbeta diversity mostly came from new T cells. Reportedly, alpha-beta T cells present about two months post-transplant originated from several hundred expanded clones of graft origin. Some patients showed high day-60 TCRbeta diversity, which derived from surviving recipient T cells and thymic progenitors.

Unique molecular identifiers tagged the TCRbeta library. TCRdb itself ran the PCR reads through MiXCR, one entry per CDR3 protein. Altogether some 200,000 distinct CDR3 sequences are present, just under 6.5% being singletons, with the ten largest covering 4.5%. Sequencing was performed on PBMCs, taken before TCRalphabeta/CD19-depleted stem cell transplant. This TCR was sampled from a girl in the first two years of life with combined immunodeficiency, due to receive a stem cell transplant.

CDR3 region: CASSPEGDFTTDTQYF. The CDR3, as DNA: TGCGCCAGCAGCCCGGAGGGGGACTTTACCACAGATACGCAGTATTTT. The chain links TRBV5-1 to TRBJ2-3; perhaps D is TRBD1 or TRBD2 (6 bases each). CDR1 and CDR2 (germline): SGHRS, YFSETQ. CDR3 length: 16 residues. V gave up 4 bases and J gave up 2 bases, with 17 bases separating them.